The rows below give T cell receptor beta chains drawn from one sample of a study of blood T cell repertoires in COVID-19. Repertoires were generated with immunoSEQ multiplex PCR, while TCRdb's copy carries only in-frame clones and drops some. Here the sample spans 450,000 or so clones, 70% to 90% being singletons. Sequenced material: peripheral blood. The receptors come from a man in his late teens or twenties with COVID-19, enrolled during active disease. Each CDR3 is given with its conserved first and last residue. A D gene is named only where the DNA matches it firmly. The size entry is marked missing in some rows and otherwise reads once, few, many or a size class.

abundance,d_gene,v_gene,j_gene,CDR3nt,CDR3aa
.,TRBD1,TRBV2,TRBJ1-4,TGTGCCAGCTCCAAGGGTGACAGGGCGGATGAAAAACTGTTTTTT,CASSKGDRADEKLFF
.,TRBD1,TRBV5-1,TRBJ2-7,TGCGCCAGCAGCTCGGACAGGGACCACGAGCAGTACTTC,CASSSDRDHEQYF
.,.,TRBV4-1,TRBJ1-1,TGCGCCAGCAGGCGGGGGGATAAGGGCGTACCTGAAGCTTTCTTT,CASRRGDKGVPEAFF
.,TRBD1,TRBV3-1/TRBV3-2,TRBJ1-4,TGTGCCAGCAGCCAGGGGGACAGGGCTCCGGGTGAAAAACTGTTTTTT,CASSQGDRAPGEKLFF
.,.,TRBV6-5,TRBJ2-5,TGTGCCAGCAGTTACTCTGGACTCCAAGAGACCCAGTACTTC,CASSYSGLQETQYF
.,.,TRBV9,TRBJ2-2,TGTGCCAGCAGCGTACTTCGAGGGCCGGGGACCGGGGAGCTGTTTTTT,CASSVLRGPGTGELFF
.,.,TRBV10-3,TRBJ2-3,TGTGCCATAAGTACCACTAGCACAGATACGCAGTATTTT,CAISTTSTDTQYF
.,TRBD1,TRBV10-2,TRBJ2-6,TGCGCCAGTTCATTAGGGGGCGCCTCTGGGGCCAACGTCCTGACTTTC,CASSLGGASGANVLTF
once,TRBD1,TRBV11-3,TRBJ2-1,TGTGCCAGCAGCCCAGGACAGGAACACAATGAGCAGTTCTTC,CASSPGQEHNEQFF
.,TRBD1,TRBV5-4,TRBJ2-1,TGTGCCAGCAGCTTAGAGGACAGGGGGATCAATGAGCAGTTCTTC,CASSLEDRGINEQFF
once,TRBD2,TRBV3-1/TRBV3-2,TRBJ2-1,TGTGCCAGCAGCCCGACTAGCGGGGTTTCACTTGGGCAGTTCTTC,CASSPTSGVSLGQFF
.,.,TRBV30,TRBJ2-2,TGTGCCTGGAGTCCCGGGAGTTGGGGCACCGGGGAGCTGTTTTTT,CAWSPGSWGTGELFF
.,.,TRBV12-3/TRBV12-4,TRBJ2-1,TGTGCCAGCAGTTTTAGCGGATACAATGAGCAGTTCTTC,CASSFSGYNEQFF
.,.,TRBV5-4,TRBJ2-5,TGTGCCAGCACCGACTCGGGGACCCAGTACTTC,CASTDSGTQYF
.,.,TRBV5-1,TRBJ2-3,TGCGCCAGCAGGCCTAACCCCGGCAGGGCCTTGACAGATACGCAGTATTTT,CASRPNPGRALTDTQYF
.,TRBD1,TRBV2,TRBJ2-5,TGTGCCAGCAATCTCGAGGGACAGCAAGAGACCCAGTACTTC,CASNLEGQQETQYF
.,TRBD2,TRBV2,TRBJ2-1,TGTGCCAGCAGTGCCGTCGGGACTAGCGACTACAATGAGCAGTTCTTC,CASSAVGTSDYNEQFF
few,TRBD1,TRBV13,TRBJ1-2,TGTGCCAGCAGCTATAAGACAGGGGGGGATTATGGCTACACCTTC,CASSYKTGGDYGYTF
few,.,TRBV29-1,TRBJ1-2,TGCAGCGTGACACTGGACAGAACGCGCGGCTACACCTTC,CSVTLDRTRGYTF
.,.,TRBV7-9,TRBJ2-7,TGTGCCAGCAGTCAGGACAGCTACGAGCAGTACTTC,CASSQDSYEQYF
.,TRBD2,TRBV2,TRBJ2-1,TGTGCCAGCACTCCAACGGGGGGGGGTTACAATGAGCAGTTCTTC,CASTPTGGGYNEQFF
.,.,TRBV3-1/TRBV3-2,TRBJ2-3,TGTGCCAGCAGCCCGCGCCCCCCCACAGATACGCAGTATTTT,CASSPRPPTDTQYF
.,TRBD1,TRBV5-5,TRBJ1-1,TGTGCCAGCAGCTCCTACCGGGACAGTGCCTCGGCTTTCTTT,CASSSYRDSASAFF
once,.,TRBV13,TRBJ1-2,TGTGCCAGCAGCTTAGCACAGAGCTATGGCTACACCTTC,CASSLAQSYGYTF
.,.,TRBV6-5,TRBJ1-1,TGTGCCAGCAGGCCGAACAGGGACACTGAAGCTTTCTTT,CASRPNRDTEAFF
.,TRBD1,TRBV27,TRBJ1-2,TGTGCCAGCAGTTCAACAGGGGGCTTACGCTATGGCTACACCTTC,CASSSTGGLRYGYTF
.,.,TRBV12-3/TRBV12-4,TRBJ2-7,TGTGCCAGCAGTTTAGGTCAGAAATACGAGCAGTACTTC,CASSLGQKYEQYF
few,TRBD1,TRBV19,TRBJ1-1,TGTGCCAGTAGTTTGGGCGCTACAGGGGCGTTGAACACTGAAGCTTTCTTT,CASSLGATGALNTEAFF
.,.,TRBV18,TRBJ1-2,TGTGCCAGCTCACCAACCGGGAAAGACTATGGCTACACCTTC,CASSPTGKDYGYTF
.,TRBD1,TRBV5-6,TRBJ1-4,TGTGCCAGCAGCTCACTCCCCGGGACAGGGGAAAAACTGTTTTTT,CASSSLPGTGEKLFF
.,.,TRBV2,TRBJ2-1,TGTGCCAGCAGACAGGGTTCGTCCTACAATGAGCAGTTCTTC,CASRQGSSYNEQFF
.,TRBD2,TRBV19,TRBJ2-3,TGTGCCAGTAGTCTTGGACTAGCGGGATTTGGCACAGATACGCAGTATTTT,CASSLGLAGFGTDTQYF
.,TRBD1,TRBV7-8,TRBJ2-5,TGTGCCAGCAGCCCACAGGGGGCCTACCAAGAGACCCAGTACTTC,CASSPQGAYQETQYF
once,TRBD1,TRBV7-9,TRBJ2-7,TGTGCCAGCAGCCAGACAGGGGAGGCCTACGAGCAGTACTTC,CASSQTGEAYEQYF
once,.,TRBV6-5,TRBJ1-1,TGTGCCAGCAGCCTCAGGGGTACTGAAGCTTTCTTT,CASSLRGTEAFF
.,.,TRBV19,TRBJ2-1,TGTGCCAGTAGGGACAGCAAGAGCTCCTACAATGAGCAGTTCTTC,CASRDSKSSYNEQFF
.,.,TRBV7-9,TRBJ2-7,TGTGCCAGCAGCTCACAGGCAGGGATCTACGAGCAGTACTTC,CASSSQAGIYEQYF
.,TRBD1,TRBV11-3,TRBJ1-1,TGTGCCAGCAGCTCCAACAGGGGTCGGGCCACTGAAGCTTTCTTT,CASSSNRGRATEAFF
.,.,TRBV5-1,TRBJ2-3,TGCGCCAGCAGCTTCGGCAGGGTGGGCACAGATACGCAGTATTTT,CASSFGRVGTDTQYF
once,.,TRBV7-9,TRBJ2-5,TGTGCCAGCAGCTTAGTTAACTCCCGAGAGACCCAGTACTTC,CASSLVNSRETQYF
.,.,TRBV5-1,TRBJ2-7,TGCGCCAGCAGCTACGACAGGCCCTACGAGCAGTACTTC,CASSYDRPYEQYF